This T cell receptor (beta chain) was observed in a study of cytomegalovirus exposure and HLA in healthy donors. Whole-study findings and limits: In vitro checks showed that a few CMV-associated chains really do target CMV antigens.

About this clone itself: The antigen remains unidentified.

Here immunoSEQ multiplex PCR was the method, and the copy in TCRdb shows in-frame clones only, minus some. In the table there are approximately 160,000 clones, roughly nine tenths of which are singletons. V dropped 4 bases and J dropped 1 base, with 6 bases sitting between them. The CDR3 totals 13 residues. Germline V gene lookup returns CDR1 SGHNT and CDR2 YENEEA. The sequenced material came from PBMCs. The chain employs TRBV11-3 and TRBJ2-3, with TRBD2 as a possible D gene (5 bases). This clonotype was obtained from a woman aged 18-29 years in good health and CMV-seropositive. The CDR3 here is CASSSRGTDTQYF. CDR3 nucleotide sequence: TGTGCCAGCAGCTCGAGGGGCACAGATACGCAGTATTTT.